This T cell receptor beta chain was obtained from a study of CD8+ T cells in alopecia areata. RNA was isolated and reverse transcribed to cDNA, the sequencing template. Method: immunoSEQ multiplex PCR; TCRdb's copy keeps in-frame clones and lacks some. This table has fewer than 350,000 clones, 55% to 70% appearing once. Treatment specified: oral pan-JAK inhibitor, 5-10 mg twice daily. Lesional scalp punch biopsies and peripheral blood were collected from alopecia areata patients. Note on this clone: Its matching antigen is unknown.

General observations from the study: Scalp sample sequencing also detects resident alphabeta T cells of normal skin. In blood and scalp, many expanded lesional clones persisted during tofacitinib. Only one nonresponder was present, which leaves the link between baseline CD8+ expansion and response uncertain.

The clonotype was recovered from a human donor with alopecia areata. The sample in question was CD4+ T cells sorted from blood, obtained at week 24, from a patient treated with tofacitinib.

CDR3 in amino acids: CAWSVGQGSSEQYF. The DNA of the CDR3 is TGTGCCTGGAGTGTAGGCCAGGGGAGTAGCGAGCAGTACTTC. The chain has TRBV30 and TRBJ2-7, with D maybe TRBD1 (6 bases). Trimming took 0 bases from V and 6 from J, leaving 15 bases between them. This CDR3 spans 14 amino acids. Per germline, CDR1 GTSNPN and CDR2 SVGIG (reference sequence).